The sample holds many counts of the clone carrying this TCR beta chain. Its target is not known. These data originate in a study of T cells in Graves' hyperthyroidism and ophthalmopathy. Across the whole study: Peripheral blood was drawn at first diagnosis, prior to all treatment.

Study conclusions and caveats: In validation, the model predicted ophthalmopathy. These predictions came a median roughly seven months before onset. Also found in blood were most expanded thyroid clonotypes above 0.001.

Trimming removed 7 bases from V and 1 base from J; junction bases left unmatched: 2. Germline V gives CDR1 SNHLY, CDR2 FYNNEI. The CDR3 runs 13 residues. Template material for amplifying TCR beta CDR3 regions consisted of RNA transcripts. HTBI primers drove first-round RT-PCR of the TCR CDR3. TCRdb processed the multiplex PCR reads anew with MiXCR; each CDR3 protein has one entry. The data show more than 550,000 distinct CDR3 sequences, approximately 15% seen once. Material for sequencing was blood. The chain employs TRBV2 and TRBJ1-1; 8 positions match TRBD1. The sequence came from a middle-aged man with Graves' hyperthyroidism. CDR3 amino acids: CASKTGANTEAFF. The CDR3 coding sequence is TGTGCCAGCAAGACAGGGGCGAACACTGAAGCTTTCTTT.